These 14 T cell receptor beta chains came from one sample sequenced in a study of T-cell memory formation after mild COVID-19. TCRdb re-derived calls from the 5' RACE reads in MiXCR, one entry per CDR3 protein. Of about 140,000 distinct CDR3 sequences detected, 13% to 15% appear once; the ten largest clones hold about 26%. Sequences were obtained from PBMCs or a T cell subset sorted from them (not recorded which). Every receptor here comes from an adult woman who had mild COVID-19 (a few samples of this study predate the infection). Cell type and time point are not known.

This clonotype was observed a handful of times. The CDR3 spells CASSESLTRGNEKLFF. In nucleotides, the CDR3 is TGTGCCAGCAGTGAATCCTTAACACGGGGAAATGAAAAACTGTTTTTT. The chain combines TRBV2 with TRBJ1-4; D gene uncertain. V lost 2 bases to trimming and J lost 5 bases, with 15 bases between them. Germline V gene sequence: CDR1 SNHLY, CDR2 FYNNEI. The CDR3 consists of 16 residues.

The chain links TRBV12-3 or TRBV12-4 to TRBJ1-1; no clear D gene. The CDR3 has 11 residues. V lost 6 bases to trimming and J lost 2 bases, with 4 bases between them. The CDR3 reads CASRFNTEAFF. The CDR3 DNA is TGTGCCAGCAGGTTTAACACTGAAGCTTTCTTT.

This clonotype was detected only a few times. The chain carries TRBV3-1 and TRBJ2-2, with D perhaps given as TRBD1 or TRBD2 (5 bases each). Germline CDR1 and CDR2: LGHDT and YNNKEL (reference sequence). This CDR3 has 16 residues. V was trimmed by 4 bases and J by 2 bases, leaving 14 bases between them. CDR3 DNA sequence: TGTGCCAGCAGCCGACGGGACGGTCCCAACACCGGGGAGCTGTTTTTT. This encodes CASSRRDGPNTGELFF.

The chain has TRBV5-5 and TRBJ2-2; 13 bases agree with TRBD2. V lost 4 bases and J lost 7; bases outside the gene matches: 7. In germline, CDR1 is SGHKS, CDR2 YYEKEE (reference sequence). The CDR3 is 16 residues long. Here the CDR3 reads CASSPTSGRAVGELFF. In DNA form, the CDR3 reads TGTGCCAGCAGCCCTACTAGCGGGAGGGCCGTCGGGGAGCTGTTTTTT.

This chain connects TRBV6-5 to TRBJ2-5; perhaps TRBD2 as D (6 bases). Deletions cut 4 bases from V and 2 bases from J, with 11 bases between. This CDR3 is 14 amino acids long. Germline lookup yields CDR1 MNHEY and CDR2 SVGAGI. The CDR3 region is CASSSGDSQETQYF. CDR3 nucleotide sequence: TGTGCCAGCAGTTCGGGGGACTCGCAAGAGACCCAGTACTTC.

V usage is TRBV20-1 and J usage is TRBJ2-1; no clear D. V was clipped by 3 bases and J by 4 bases, with 10 bases between them. Germline V gene lookup returns CDR1 DFQATT and CDR2 SNEGSKA (reference sequence). The CDR3 has 13 amino acids. The CDR3 loop is CSASHSMYNEQFF. CDR3 DNA sequence: TGCAGTGCTAGTCACTCCATGTACAATGAGCAGTTCTTC.

The chain combines TRBV11-2 with TRBJ2-1; 10 bases agree with TRBD2. CDR3 length: 15 residues. V shed 4 bases and J 5 bases; nucleotides not matched to a gene: 5. CDR1 is SGHAT and CDR2 is FQNNGV in the germline V gene. The CDR3 DNA is TGTGCCAGCAGCTCCGGACTAGCGGCAGACAATGAGCAGTTCTTC. This translates into CASSSGLAADNEQFF.

The chain couples TRBV27 to TRBJ1-2; D uncertain. Trimming removed 5 bases from V and 0 bases from J, with 10 bases in between. Germline V gene sequence: CDR1 MNHEY, CDR2 SMNVEV (reference sequence). The CDR3 spans 14 residues. The CDR3 loop reads CASSLMGTNYGYTF. CDR3 DNA: TGTGCCAGCAGTCTTATGGGAACTAACTATGGCTACACCTTC.

The table lists this clonotype with many counts. The chain combines TRBV4-3 with TRBJ2-5, with TRBD2 identical over 10 bases. After removal of 0 bases from V and 2 bases from J, the junction contained 9 bases not matched to a gene. The CDR3 sequence is 18 residues long. Per germline, CDR1 LGHNA and CDR2 YSLEER. The CDR3 loop is CASSQDHRLAGAQETQYF. In nucleotides, the CDR3 is TGCGCCAGCAGCCAAGATCATAGGCTAGCGGGGGCTCAAGAGACCCAGTACTTC.

This clonotype turned up a few times. The chain uses TRBV9 and TRBJ2-7, with D uncertain. CDR3 length: 14 amino acids. The V gene's germline CDR1 is SGDLS and CDR2 YYNGEE. V was trimmed by 0 bases and J by 8 bases, leaving 15 bases between them. The CDR3 protein is CASSVDGEGPKQYF. Here the CDR3 DNA reads TGTGCCAGCAGCGTAGACGGAGAAGGCCCTAAGCAGTACTTC.

The rearrangement joins TRBV7-6 to TRBJ2-7; TRBD1 matches at 8 bases. Germline values: CDR1 SGHVS, CDR2 FNYEAQ. The J segment lost 3 bases and the V segment lost 4 bases, leaving 14 bases of the junction unmatched. The CDR3 spans 17 residues. In DNA, the CDR3 is TGTGCCAGCAGCTCTCCCCGACCGACAGGGGCGGACTACGAGCAGTACTTC. This sequence encodes CASSSPRPTGADYEQYF.

To note about this clonotype: One base away lies a much larger clone, so this may be a sequencing read error. The rearrangement joins TRBV5-6 to TRBJ2-2; 9 nucleotides agree with TRBD2. After removal of 0 bases from V and 3 bases from J, the junction contained 0 bases not matched to a gene. The CDR3 runs to 15 residues. CDR1 is SGHDT, CDR2 YYEEEE, per germline. CDR3 in amino acids: CASSLGLADTGELFF. CDR3 bases: TGTGCCAGCAGCTTGGGACTAGCGGACACCGGGGAGCTGTTTTTT.

With regard to this clonotype: A junction boundary mismatches the germline segment, possibly from a read error. V is TRBV4-1 and J is TRBJ1-1; 9 bases match TRBD1. Per the germline V gene, CDR1 is MGHRA and CDR2 is YSYEKL. The CDR3 spans 14 residues. CDR3 in amino acids: CARSQGTGNTEAFF. In nucleotides, the CDR3 is TGCGCCAGAAGCCAGGGGACAGGGAATACTGAAGCTTTCTTT.

This chain links TRBV5-1 with TRBJ1-3; TRBD1 might be the D (6 bases). Germline CDR1 is SGHRS and CDR2 is YFSETQ. With 7 bases removed from V and 0 bases from J, the gap between germline ends came to 8 bases. This CDR3 is 13 amino acids long. The CDR3 reads CASGQFSGNTIYF. The CDR3 nucleotides read TGCGCCAGCGGACAGTTCTCTGGAAACACCATATATTTT.